Below, 6 T cell receptor beta chains from the same sample are listed, as sequenced in a study of T cells in Graves' hyperthyroidism and ophthalmopathy. The TCR beta CDR3 regions underwent amplification using RNA transcripts as the source. The TCR CDR3 first-round RT-PCR relied on the HTBI primer set. MiXCR, applied by TCRdb to the multiplex PCR reads, yields one record per CDR3 protein. Of under 400,000 distinct CDR3 sequences in the sample, 20% to 25% are singletons; the top ten hold 50%. Sample: blood. The source of these receptors is a woman aged 45-65 years with Graves' hyperthyroidism.

In its sample, this clonotype was seen a few times. The chain uses TRBV12-3 or TRBV12-4 and TRBJ1-2, with 9 positions matching TRBD1. This CDR3 has 12 residues. The J segment lost 7 bases and the V segment lost 4 bases, leaving 1 base of the junction unmatched. CDR3 in amino acids: CASSWDRAGYTF. The CDR3 DNA sequence: TGTGCCAGCAGTTGGGACAGGGCTGGCTACACCTTC.

In its sample, this clonotype was seen a few times. The junction differs from germline at one of its ends, possibly a read error. The chain carries TRBV20-1 and TRBJ1-4; D unresolved. The CDR3 runs to 14 residues. CDR1 is DFQATT, CDR2 SNEGSKA, per germline (reference sequence). In nucleotides, the CDR3 is TGCAGTACTAGATCAGTGGGGACTAATGAAAAACTGTTTTTT. Translating it yields CSTRSVGTNEKLFF.

This chain connects TRBV13 to TRBJ2-3; the match to TRBD2 covers 14 bases. The V segment lost 6 bases and the J segment 1 base; nucleotides outside the gene matches: 12. The length of the CDR3 is 19 residues. Germline assignment: CDR1 PRHDT and CDR2 FYEKMQ (reference sequence). The CDR3 reads CASSPRGTSGSMGTDTQYF. The CDR3 DNA sequence: TGTGCCAGCAGTCCCCGCGGGACTAGCGGGAGCATGGGCACAGATACGCAGTATTTT.

This chain joins TRBV20-1 and TRBJ1-5; 8 bases align to TRBD1. V lost 4 bases and J lost 4; bases outside the gene matches: 6. Per germline, CDR1 DFQATT and CDR2 SNEGSKA (reference sequence). CDR3 size: 14 residues. The CDR3 DNA reads TGCAGTGCTACGTCCCGACAGGGGAATCAGCCCCAGCATTTT. This gives the protein CSATSRQGNQPQHF.

This clonotype was observed at least ten times. The rearrangement joins TRBV20-1 to TRBJ1-6, with 8 bases that match TRBD1. The CDR3 consists of 13 residues. Germline-derived CDR1 and CDR2 are DFQATT and SNEGSKA (reference sequence). V lost 3 bases to trimming and J lost 7 bases; unmatched junction nucleotides: 2. The CDR3 DNA follows: TGCAGTGCTAGGGGACAGGAAAATTCACCCCTCCACTTT. Encoded protein: CSARGQENSPLHF.

In this sample, this clonotype turned up many times. The CDR3 sequence: CASSFYAGTSFTGELFF. As DNA, the CDR3 is TGTGCCAGCAGCTTTTACGCCGGGACTAGCTTCACCGGGGAGCTGTTTTTT. The chain carries TRBV7-3 and TRBJ2-2, with TRBD2 identical over 9 bases. Germline CDR1 is SGHTA and CDR2 is FQGTGA. CDR3 length: 17 amino acids. The V and J ends lost 3 bases and 4 bases, in that order; junction bases with no gene match: 9.